The entry below describes one TCR beta chain. Its antigen is not known. This specimen comes from a study of OX40 agonist ivuxolimab in advanced cancers. Study-level results: Which antigen the expanded peripheral T cells recognized is unknown.

There are 17 residues in the CDR3. Trimming stripped 5 bases from V and 0 bases from J, with 18 bases between. Germline CDR1 LNHDA, CDR2 SQIVND (reference sequence). TCRdb keeps only in-frame clones here, not all; method: immunoSEQ multiplex PCR. The table includes approximately 42,000 clones, 88% detected once. The receptor was isolated from an adult with an advanced solid tumor such as melanoma, head and neck, liver or kidney cancer. The sequences come from CD4+ or CD8+ T cells sorted from blood, collected in a trial of the OX40 agonist ivuxolimab. The V gene is TRBV19, the J gene TRBJ2-3; no clear D. This chain's CDR3 is CASSVPHPVFSTDTQYF. The CDR3 coding sequence is TGTGCCAGTAGTGTTCCTCATCCGGTGTTTAGCACAGATACGCAGTATTTT.